Listed here are 17 T cell receptor beta chains from one sample, sequenced in a study of blood T cells in healthy people across ages. A second roughly 6 to 12 cycle PCR used barcoded and J-beta primers. TCRdb re-called the 5' RACE reads with MiXCR, one entry per CDR3 protein. The sample holds about a million distinct CDR3 sequences; around 49% are singletons and the top ten take around an eighth. Input material: blood. The origin of the receptors is a man aged 25 to 45 in good health.

This clonotype has a handful of counts. The chain combines TRBV30 with TRBJ2-3; the D is unclear. V was cut by 5 bases and J by 6 bases, with 9 bases left in between. Germline V CDR1 and CDR2: GTSNPN, SVGIG (reference sequence). The CDR3 has 11 amino acids. The CDR3 is CAWSQRDTQYF. The CDR3 DNA reads TGTGCCTGGTCTCAGAGGGATACGCAGTATTTT.

This clonotype came up many times. The V call is TRBV7-2, the J call TRBJ1-4; 9 bases are shared with TRBD1. This CDR3 has 17 residues. The germline CDR1 and CDR2 sequences are SGHTA and FQGNSA. The V segment lost 3 bases and the J segment 8 bases; nucleotides outside the gene matches: 13. CDR3 sequence (DNA): TGTGCCAGCAGCTTGGGGGCTCCGGGACAGGGAGGGGAAAAACTGTTTTTT. Translation gives CASSLGAPGQGGEKLFF.

This clonotype showed up just a few times. The chain combines TRBV12-3 or TRBV12-4 with TRBJ1-4, with D hard to call. The CDR3 is 15 residues long. The V and J ends lost 6 bases and 3 bases respectively, with 14 bases between them. In DNA form, the CDR3 reads TGTGCCAGCAGACTTAGTGGCACCCCTAATGAAAAACTGTTTTTT. Translating gives CASRLSGTPNEKLFF.

This clonotype was seen more than once but under ten times. The DNA for the CDR3 is TGTGCCAGCAGTGCACCACAAGGGAGGACCTCCTACAATGAGCAGTTCTTC. Translation: CASSAPQGRTSYNEQFF. V is TRBV6-1 and J is TRBJ2-1; a possible D gene is TRBD2 (6 bases). CDR1 and CDR2 from the germline V gene are MNHNS and SASEGT. CDR3 length: 17 residues. V was shortened by 4 bases and J by 0 bases, with 16 bases between the two germline ends.

This clonotype was detected only a few times. In DNA form, the CDR3 reads TGTGCCAGCAGTTCACCGACCCGGGACCTGAAGAATGAGCAGTTCTTC. Amino acids: CASSSPTRDLKNEQFF. The chain employs TRBV27 and TRBJ2-1; either TRBD1 or TRBD2 may supply D (5 bases each). The CDR3 totals 16 residues. The V end was cut by 4 bases, the J end by 7 bases, with 20 bases between. Germline V lookup: CDR1 MNHEY, CDR2 SMNVEV (reference sequence).

The chain combines TRBV6-2 or TRBV6-3 with TRBJ2-1; D is perhaps TRBD1 or TRBD2 (5 bases each). The V gene's germline CDR1 is MNHEY and CDR2 SVGEGT. CDR3 length equals 16 residues. V lost 6 bases and J 7 bases, leaving 22 bases between the germline ends. CDR3 region: CASRASGASSANEQFF. CDR3 sequence (DNA): TGTGCCAGCAGAGCTTCCGGGGCTTCGAGCGCGAATGAGCAGTTCTTC.

The genes are TRBV5-1 and TRBJ2-3, with a tentative D call TRBD1 (6 bases). The V and J ends lost 7 bases and 7 bases respectively, with 19 bases between them. The CDR3 is 14 residues long. Germline-derived CDR1 and CDR2 are SGHRS and YFSETQ. In nucleotides, the CDR3 is TGCGCCAGCTACCCCCAGGGGAACGTAAATACGCAGTATTTT. It is translated as CASYPQGNVNTQYF.

This clonotype occurred many times. This chain connects TRBV20-1 to TRBJ2-6; D ambiguous. CDR3 length: 13 residues. With 0 bases removed from V and 0 bases from J, the gap between germline ends came to 0 bases. Germline V lookup: CDR1 DFQATT, CDR2 SNEGSKA (reference sequence). CDR3 sequence (DNA): TGCAGTGCTAGAGACTCTGGGGCCAACGTCCTGACTTTC. It encodes CSARDSGANVLTF.

The chain carries TRBV4-2 and TRBJ1-5; no reliable D call. The CDR3 consists of 13 residues. Per germline, CDR1 LGHNA and CDR2 YNFKEQ. V dropped 1 base and J dropped 5 bases, with 6 bases sitting between them. The CDR3 DNA sequence: TGTGCCAGCAGCCAAGTTCCAGATCAGCCCCAGCATTTT. Encoded protein: CASSQVPDQPQHF.

The CDR3 bases are TGTGTTTCGACCGGGGGGTTTACCTACGAGCAGTACTTC. Its protein product is CVSTGGFTYEQYF. The chain has TRBV7-9 and TRBJ2-5; 7 bases align to TRBD2. The end of the DNA aligns better with TRBJ2-7, so the J call may be wrong. The CDR3 runs to 13 residues. The germline gives CDR1 SEHNR, CDR2 FQNEAQ (reference sequence).

The chain links TRBV20-1 to TRBJ1-6; 8 positions match TRBD1. The CDR3 loop spans 16 amino acids. The germline gives CDR1 DFQATT, CDR2 SNEGSKA (reference sequence). J lost 9 bases, V lost 0 bases, and 10 bases had no gene match. CDR3 amino acids: CSAREGTGTGSSPLHF. CDR3 DNA sequence: TGCAGTGCTAGAGAGGGAACCGGGACAGGAAGTTCACCCCTCCACTTT.

The V gene is TRBV7-9, the J gene TRBJ1-4, with 9 nucleotides matching TRBD1. V trimming: 3 bases; J trimming: 0 bases; junction bases outside the gene matches: 8. From germline, CDR1 is SEHNR and CDR2 FQNEAQ (reference sequence). The CDR3 extends over 18 amino acids. The chain's CDR3 is CASSFFGTGYATNEKLFF. The CDR3 nucleotides read TGTGCCAGCAGCTTCTTCGGGACAGGGTACGCAACTAATGAAAAACTGTTTTTT.

The J gene is TRBJ1-1, the V gene TRBV7-2; D possibly corresponds to TRBD1 (5 bases). The germline V gene has CDR1 SGHTA and CDR2 FQGNSA. The CDR3 loop spans 13 amino acids. Trimming pared 5 bases from V and 6 bases from J, leaving 13 bases between. The CDR3 loop is CASSRGTVPEAFF. As DNA, the CDR3 is TGTGCCAGCAGCCGAGGGACGGTCCCTGAAGCTTTCTTT.

In regard to this clonotype: At one end, the junction sequence differs from germline, possibly due to a read error. The CDR3 loop is CAISSMAVGTGVYNEQFF. The CDR3, as DNA: TGTGCCATCAGCAGCATGGCGGTCGGGACAGGGGTATACAATGAGCAGTTCTTC. The chain uses TRBV7-2 and TRBJ2-1; the match to TRBD1 covers 10 bases. CDR1 is SGHTA and CDR2 is FQGNSA in the germline V gene. CDR3 length: 18 residues.

The rearrangement uses TRBV3-1 and TRBJ2-7, with D possibly matching TRBD1 (6 bases). The CDR3 extends over 17 amino acids. The V end was cut by 4 bases, the J end by 4 bases, with 23 bases between. CDR1 is LGHDT and CDR2 is YNNKEL in the germline V gene (reference sequence). The CDR3 reads CASSPRGWGQATYEQYF. CDR3 DNA sequence: TGTGCCAGCAGCCCCCGGGGCTGGGGGCAGGCTACTTACGAGCAGTACTTC.

V and J are TRBV7-9 and TRBJ1-4; TRBD1 matches at 11 bases. The CDR3 is 14 residues long. J lost 7 bases, V lost 6 bases, and 4 bases had no gene match. The V gene's germline CDR1 is SEHNR and CDR2 FQNEAQ (reference sequence). The CDR3 sequence: CASRGTGGGEKLFF. In DNA form, the CDR3 reads TGTGCCAGCAGAGGGACAGGGGGTGGTGAAAAACTGTTTTTT.

This chain links TRBV20-1 with TRBJ2-1, with D possibly matching TRBD1 (5 bases). The CDR3 runs to 14 residues. With 0 bases removed from V and 5 bases from J, the gap between germline ends came to 11 bases. The germline V gene has CDR1 DFQATT and CDR2 SNEGSKA (reference sequence). CDR3 in DNA: TGCAGTGCTAGAGACGCCAGGGTCCACAATGAGCAGTTCTTC. Its translation: CSARDARVHNEQFF.